The 27 T cell receptor beta chains in this list originate from one sample, sequenced in a study of blood T cell repertoires in COVID-19. Sequencing was performed with immunoSEQ multiplex PCR; in TCRdb, only in-frame clones are kept and a portion is missing. Among around 100,000 clones listed, about 85% were seen once. Sequenced material: peripheral blood. These receptors originate from a human donor in a cohort sampled during active COVID-19.

This chain links TRBV4-1 with TRBJ2-3; 8 bases are shared with TRBD2. The CDR3 totals 15 residues. The germline CDR1 and CDR2 sequences are MGHRA and YSYEKL. Germline trimming cut 5 bases from V and 8 bases from J; bases unmatched to any gene: 12. The CDR3 coding sequence is TGCGCCAGCAGCGGTTGGACTAGCAATCCGGGTACGCAGTATTTT. This encodes CASSGWTSNPGTQYF.

The rearrangement joins TRBV6-5 to TRBJ2-7; 7 bases fit TRBD1. The germline V gene has CDR1 MNHEY and CDR2 SVGAGI. The CDR3 spans 13 residues. Trimming took 6 bases from V and 1 from J; bases not matched to a gene: 3. Here the CDR3 reads CASSRDRSYEQYF. The CDR3 DNA is TGTGCCAGCAGCCGGGACAGATCCTACGAGCAGTACTTC.

The CDR3 DNA follows: TGTGCCAGCAGCCAAGTGATTGGACAGGGGGAAGCTTTCTTT. It codes for CASSQVIGQGEAFF. V gene TRBV3-1 (or the pseudogene TRBV3-2) combines with J gene TRBJ1-1, with TRBD1 matching over 9 bases. Unmatched junction bases numbered 5, after V lost 1 base and J lost 8 bases. This CDR3 has 14 residues. CDR1 and CDR2 from the germline V gene are LGHDT and YNNKEL (reference sequence).

This chain uses TRBV15 with TRBJ1-2; 10 positions agree with TRBD1. CDR1 is LNHNV, CDR2 YYDKDF, per germline (reference sequence). The CDR3 spans 17 residues. Trimming cost V 0 bases and J 7 bases; bases outside gene matches: 11. The CDR3 spells CATSRDFSGTGASGYTF. The DNA of the CDR3 is TGTGCCACCAGCAGAGACTTCTCCGGGACAGGGGCTTCTGGCTACACCTTC.

The chain joins TRBV9 to TRBJ2-3, with 10 bases matching TRBD2. The V and J ends lost 4 bases and 2 bases, in that order; junction bases with no gene match: 13. CDR3 size: 18 residues. Germline CDR1 is SGDLS and CDR2 is YYNGEE. The CDR3 loop is CASSRLAGSGWVTDTQYF. The CDR3 DNA reads as TGTGCCAGCAGCCGACTAGCGGGCAGTGGTTGGGTCACAGATACGCAGTATTTT.

V is TRBV10-1 and J is TRBJ2-1; 14 bases are shared with TRBD2. Germline lookup yields CDR1 WNHNN and CDR2 SYGVQD (reference sequence). The CDR3 is made up of 15 amino acids. V lost 6 bases, J lost 8 bases, and 6 bases stayed unmatched. CDR3 nucleotides: TGCGCCAGCAGAGAGGGACTAGCGGGGGTGTATGAGCAGTTCTTC. Its protein product is CASREGLAGVYEQFF.

V and J are TRBV2 and TRBJ1-3; possible D gene TRBD1, 5 bases. Per germline, CDR1 SNHLY and CDR2 FYNNEI. Between the trimmed V and J ends, which lost 4 bases and 1 base, there was a span of 17 bases. The CDR3 consists of 17 residues. CDR3 sequence (DNA): TGTGCCAGCAGTGCCAGGGTAGTCGGATTATCTGGAAACACCATATATTTT. Amino acids: CASSARVVGLSGNTIYF. Variable domain in full (rest from reference TRBV2 and TRBJ1-3): EPEVTQTPSHQVTQMGQEVILRCVPISNHLYFYWYRQILGQKVEFLVSFYNNEISEKSEIFDDQFSVERPDGSNFTLKIRSTKLEDSAMYFCASSARVVGLSGNTIYFGEGSWLTVV.

In DNA form, the CDR3 reads TGTGCCAGCAGCTTCAGGGCCCTCTTCTCCTACAATGAGCAGTTCTTC. It encodes CASSFRALFSYNEQFF. This chain connects TRBV5-5 to TRBJ2-1, with a possible D match to TRBD1 (5 bases). Germline CDR1 and CDR2: SGHKS and YYEKEE (reference sequence). V lost 2 bases to trimming and J lost 0 bases, with 12 bases between them. The CDR3 consists of 16 residues.

In the case of this clone: Other DNA sequences from this sample encode an identical CDR3 as well. V and J are TRBV9 and TRBJ2-3; 11 positions match TRBD2. The V gene end was trimmed by 3 bases and the J gene end by 3 bases; junction bases not matched to a gene: 6. The CDR3 runs to 16 residues. Germline lookup yields CDR1 SGDLS and CDR2 YYNGEE. CDR3 coding DNA: TGTGCCAGCAGCGGGGGGACTAGCGGTTTGACAGATACGCAGTATTTT. This gives the protein CASSGGTSGLTDTQYF. Full variable domain (missing parts from reference TRBV9 and TRBJ2-3): DSGVTQTPKHLITATGQRVTLRCSPRSGDLSVYWYQQSLDQGLQFLIQYYNGEERAKGNILERFSAQQFPDLHSELNLSSLELGDSALYFCASSGGTSGLTDTQYFGPGTRLTVL.

In this sample, this clone turned up many times. This rearrangement joins TRBV19 to TRBJ2-7, with TRBD1 as a possible D gene (6 bases). This CDR3 is built from 14 residues. The V end lost 3 bases, the J end lost 2 bases, and 11 bases lay between the germline ends. Per the germline V gene, CDR1 is LNHDA and CDR2 is SQIVND (reference sequence). The CDR3 here is CASSIRDMTYEQYF. DNA of the CDR3: TGTGCCAGTAGTATTCGGGACATGACCTACGAGCAGTACTTC.

This clone is a singleton in its sample. The rearrangement links TRBV10-2 to TRBJ1-2; D uncertain. Per the germline V gene, CDR1 is WSHSY and CDR2 is SAAADI. Trimming removed 4 bases at V and 3 bases at J, with 12 bases between. The CDR3 length is 14 residues. This CDR3 is CASSVRAEDYGYTF. Here the CDR3 DNA reads TGCGCCAGCAGTGTGCGGGCAGAAGACTATGGCTACACCTTC.

The V and J genes are TRBV30 and TRBJ1-2; 11 bases are a match to TRBD1. V lost 8 bases to trimming and J lost 4 bases; unmatched junction nucleotides: 3. Germline assignment: CDR1 GTSNPN and CDR2 SVGIG (reference sequence). This CDR3 is built from 12 residues. In nucleotides, the CDR3 is TGTGCCGGCGGACAGGGGGCCTATGGCTACACCTTC. Protein product: CAGGQGAYGYTF.

This chain joins TRBV2 and TRBJ2-5; TRBD2 aligns across 7 bases. The CDR3 has 13 amino acids. Trimming took 7 bases from V and 1 from J; bases not matched to a gene: 3. Germline CDR1 is SNHLY and CDR2 is FYNNEI. The chain's CDR3 is CASIGGGQETQYF. CDR3 coding DNA: TGTGCCAGCATTGGCGGGGGCCAAGAGACCCAGTACTTC.

This sequence joins TRBV6-5 and TRBJ2-1; D is possibly TRBD1 (5 bases). Germline values: CDR1 MNHEY, CDR2 SVGAGI. The length of the CDR3 is 14 residues. V gave up 8 bases and J gave up 2 bases, with 13 bases separating them. This CDR3 is CASGHGQTYNEQFF. The CDR3 DNA sequence: TGTGCCAGCGGTCACGGACAAACCTACAATGAGCAGTTCTTC.

The rearrangement joins TRBV20-1 to TRBJ1-1; D unresolved. CDR1 and CDR2 from the germline V gene are DFQATT and SNEGSKA (reference sequence). Trimming cost V 3 bases and J 0 bases, with 5 bases left between them. The CDR3 is 12 residues long. In DNA, the CDR3 is TGCAGTGCTAGTCCGGTGAACACTGAAGCTTTCTTT. It specifies CSASPVNTEAFF.

This clone was recorded a few times. The chain has TRBV7-2 and TRBJ1-6, with 9 bases lining up with TRBD1. The germline V gene encodes CDR1 SGHTA and CDR2 FQGNSA. CDR3 length: 14 residues. V was pared by 5 bases and J by 11 bases, with 7 bases of the junction left unmatched. The CDR3: CASSGTGRGTPLHF. CDR3 nucleotides: TGTGCCAGCAGCGGGACAGGGAGAGGGACACCCCTCCACTTT.

This clone came up a few times. V usage is TRBV3-1 (or the pseudogene TRBV3-2) and J usage is TRBJ2-2; D unclear. The germline CDR1 and CDR2 sequences are LGHDT and YNNKEL (reference sequence). There are 12 residues in the CDR3. The germline V and J ends were trimmed by 2 bases and 5 bases, with 3 bases remaining between them. CDR3 sequence (DNA): TGTGCCAGCAGCCAACTGACCGGGGAGCTGTTTTTT. It codes for CASSQLTGELFF.

This clone was counted a single time. V is TRBV29-1 and J is TRBJ2-7; 9 bases line up with TRBD2. The CDR3 length is 12 residues. V was clipped by 0 bases and J by 11 bases; unmatched bases: 5. Per germline, CDR1 SQVTM and CDR2 ANQGSEA. CDR3 protein: CSVEELAGRKYF. In DNA, the CDR3 is TGCAGCGTTGAAGAACTAGCGGGTAGAAAGTACTTC.

The chain has TRBV2 and TRBJ2-7; D is perhaps TRBD1 (5 bases). Germline V gives CDR1 SNHLY, CDR2 FYNNEI. V was clipped by 8 bases and J by 5 bases, with 13 bases between them. This CDR3 contains 12 residues. For the CDR3, the DNA is TGTGCCAGCGGGGTGCAGGGCCACGAGCAGTACTTC. This codes for CASGVQGHEQYF.

The chain is built from TRBV11-2 and TRBJ2-2; 11 bases are a match to TRBD2. CDR3 length equals 17 residues. V was pared by 0 bases and J by 4 bases, with 4 bases of the junction left unmatched. Germline loops: CDR1 SGHAT, CDR2 FQNNGV. The CDR3 coding sequence is TGTGCCAGCAGCTTAGATCGTAGCGGGGGGGTCACCGGGGAGCTGTTTTTT. This translates into CASSLDRSGGVTGELFF.

This clone was seen only once. The gene calls are TRBV7-2 and TRBJ2-7; perhaps TRBD1 as D (6 bases). Trimming removed 1 base from V and 2 bases from J, with 9 bases in between. This CDR3 has 14 amino acids. Germline CDR1 SGHTA, CDR2 FQGNSA. CDR3 region: CASSLGRGAYEQYF. The DNA of the CDR3 is TGTGCCAGCAGCTTAGGCAGGGGAGCCTACGAGCAGTACTTC.

The V call is TRBV7-9, the J call TRBJ2-7, with D perhaps TRBD2 (6 bases). The CDR3 is 17 amino acids. Trimming left V 5 bases short and J 0 bases short, with 20 bases between. Germline-derived CDR1 and CDR2 are SEHNR and FQNEAQ (reference sequence). The CDR3 DNA is TGTGCCAGCAGCCAATCCCTTTCCCGGGGGAGCTCCTACGAGCAGTACTTC. The encoded protein is CASSQSLSRGSSYEQYF. Combining the CDR3 with reference TRBV7-9 and TRBJ2-7 gives the whole variable domain DTGVSQNPRHKITKRGQNVTFRCDPISEHNRLYWYRQTLGQGPEFLTYFQNEAQLEKSRLLSDRFSAERPKGSFSTLEIQRTEQGDSAMYLCASSQSLSRGSSYEQYFGPGTRLTVT.

The rearrangement joins TRBV5-1 to TRBJ2-7; 7 bases fit TRBD2. The CDR3 totals 15 residues. The trim removed 2 bases at V and 5 bases at J, leaving 10 bases unmatched. The germline CDR1 and CDR2 sequences are SGHRS and YFSETQ. The DNA for the CDR3 is TGCGCCAGCAGCTTACTAGCGAGTCTACGGGACGAGCAGTACTTC. Residues: CASSLLASLRDEQYF.

This chain uses TRBV7-3 with TRBJ2-1; D not resolved. The CDR3 sequence is 13 residues long. CDR1 SGHTA and CDR2 FQGTGA come from the germline V gene. V was clipped by 1 base and J by 7 bases, with 8 bases between them. The CDR3 is CASSLNSVNEQFF. The CDR3 coding sequence is TGTGCCAGCAGCTTAAACTCGGTTAATGAGCAGTTCTTC.

The V call is TRBV6-5, the J call TRBJ2-3, with a weak D call TRBD1 (6 bases). V was cut by 6 bases and J by 2 bases, with 12 bases left in between. The CDR3 has 14 residues. Germline-derived CDR1 and CDR2 are MNHEY and SVGAGI. In DNA form, the CDR3 reads TGTGCCAGCAGCCTCCGGGACAACACAGATACGCAGTATTTT. Amino acid sequence: CASSLRDNTDTQYF.

The chain combines TRBV5-1 with TRBJ2-3; 8 bases agree with TRBD2. Germline loops: CDR1 SGHRS, CDR2 YFSETQ. Germline trimming cut 4 bases from V and 1 base from J; bases unmatched to any gene: 8. This CDR3 has 16 amino acids. The CDR3 DNA sequence: TGCGCCAGCAGCCCCCAAGATAGCGGGGGCACAGATACGCAGTATTTT. This gives the protein CASSPQDSGGTDTQYF.

This sequence joins TRBV7-3 and TRBJ2-7, with 9 bases matching TRBD1. The CDR3 extends over 16 amino acids. In germline, CDR1 is SGHTA, CDR2 FQGTGA. Trimming at V came to 3 bases and at J to 4 bases, leaving 10 bases not matched to a gene. Written as DNA, the CDR3 is TGTGCCAGCAGCTTGTCCGGGACAGGGACTTTATACGAGCAGTACTTC. Its protein product is CASSLSGTGTLYEQYF.